Listed below are T cell receptor beta chains from one sample, sequenced in a study of cytomegalovirus exposure and HLA in healthy donors. Libraries were prepared by immunoSEQ multiplex PCR; TCRdb keeps only in-frame clonotypes and omits some of them. The table shows 250,000 to 350,000 clones, with more than 80% occurring only once. Sequencing was carried out using PBMCs. The origin of the receptors is a middle-aged man in good health and CMV-seropositive. Both conserved end residues are part of each CDR3. Each record gives: V gene, D gene, J gene, clone size, CDR3 protein, CDR3 DNA. A D gene is named only where the DNA matches it firmly. Expanded clones get a size class; other rows say once, few or many, or leave the size out.

TRBV29-1	TRBD1	TRBJ2-1	-	CSVGSRGQGNEQFF	TGCAGCGTTGGGTCCAGGGGGCAAGGCAATGAGCAGTTCTTC
TRBV28	TRBD1	TRBJ2-7	-	CASRTPGTGKYEQYF	TGTGCCAGCAGAACCCCCGGGACAGGGAAGTACGAGCAGTACTTC
TRBV27	-	TRBJ2-3	-	CASSLLLYPDTQYF	TGTGCCAGCAGTTTATTACTTTATCCAGATACGCAGTATTTT
TRBV7-9	TRBD1	TRBJ1-1	-	CASSLRDRRTEAFF	TGTGCCAGCAGCTTACGGGACAGGCGGACTGAAGCTTTCTTT
TRBV5-1	-	TRBJ2-3	-	CASSLGRGITDTQYF	TGCGCCAGCAGCTTGGGGCGGGGTATCACAGATACGCAGTATTTT
TRBV7-9	-	TRBJ2-1	-	CASSPYDIFSYNEQFF	TGTGCCAGCAGCCCCTATGACATATTTTCCTACAATGAGCAGTTCTTC
TRBV7-2	-	TRBJ2-7	-	CASSLQLAPTYEQYF	TGTGCCAGCAGCTTACAACTAGCTCCTACCTACGAGCAGTACTTC
TRBV4-3	-	TRBJ1-4	-	CASSQDGEREEQLFF	TGCGCCAGCAGCCAAGATGGAGAGAGGGAAGAACAACTGTTTTTT
TRBV27	-	TRBJ2-3	-	CASSQQGRGFDTQYF	TGTGCCAGCAGTCAACAGGGAAGGGGATTCGATACGCAGTATTTT
TRBV28	-	TRBJ2-5	-	CASRPRMVQGTQYF	TGTGCCAGCAGGCCGCGGATGGTGCAAGGGACCCAGTACTTC
TRBV4-1	TRBD1	TRBJ1-3	few	CASSPFDRGQENTIYF	TGCGCCAGCAGCCCGTTCGACAGGGGGCAAGAAAACACCATATATTTT
TRBV5-4	TRBD2	TRBJ2-1	-	CASSLQAGGTYNEQFF	TGTGCCAGCAGCTTGCAAGCGGGAGGTACCTACAATGAGCAGTTCTTC
TRBV5-8	TRBD2	TRBJ2-1	-	CASSLLGTSGSQGVNEQFF	TGTGCCAGCAGCCTCCTGGGGACTAGCGGGAGTCAGGGCGTAAATGAGCAGTTCTTC
TRBV2	TRBD1	TRBJ1-4	-	CASRERQGAHEKLFF	TGTGCCAGCAGGGAACGACAGGGGGCGCATGAAAAACTGTTTTTT
TRBV28	-	TRBJ1-5	-	CASSRTAGSNQPQHF	TGTGCCAGCAGCCGGACAGCCGGTAGCAATCAGCCCCAGCATTTT
TRBV10-1	TRBD1	TRBJ2-2	-	CASSGTGNTGELFF	TGCGCCAGCAGTGGGACAGGAAACACCGGGGAGCTGTTTTTT
TRBV6-5	TRBD1	TRBJ1-5	-	CASRPRGVNQPQHF	TGTGCCAGCAGACCCAGGGGGGTCAATCAGCCCCAGCATTTT
TRBV14	TRBD1	TRBJ2-7	-	CASSQYHRGDEQYF	TGTGCCAGCAGCCAATACCACAGGGGCGACGAGCAGTACTTC
TRBV27	TRBD2	TRBJ2-7	-	CASRELAGALEQYF	TGTGCCAGCAGGGAACTAGCGGGAGCCCTCGAGCAGTACTTC
TRBV5-6	-	TRBJ1-2	-	CASSSTAYGYTF	TGTGCCAGCAGCAGCACAGCCTATGGCTACACCTTC
TRBV7-9	-	TRBJ2-1	-	CASSIYNEQFF	TGTGCCAGCAGCATATACAATGAGCAGTTCTTC
TRBV4-3	-	TRBJ2-5	-	CASSQDLYQETQYF	TGCGCCAGCAGCCAAGACCTTTACCAAGAGACCCAGTACTTC
TRBV14	TRBD1	TRBJ1-1	few	CASSFRQGLNTEAFF	TGTGCCAGCAGCTTTCGACAGGGACTGAACACTGAAGCTTTCTTT
TRBV10-3	TRBD2	TRBJ2-7	few	CAISVAGAYEQYF	TGTGCCATCAGTGTCGCGGGGGCCTACGAGCAGTACTTC
TRBV21-1	-	TRBJ2-3	-	CASSKDSAGGINTQYF	TGTGCCAGCAGCAAAGACTCCGCGGGAGGGATTAATACGCAGTATTTT
TRBV7-3	-	TRBJ1-1	-	CASSLQGGTEAFF	TGTGCCAGCAGCCTACAGGGAGGGACTGAAGCTTTCTTT
TRBV7-2	TRBD1	TRBJ2-7	-	CASSLGTGFYEQYF	TGTGCCAGCAGCTTAGGGACAGGGTTCTACGAGCAGTACTTC
TRBV5-6	TRBD2	TRBJ2-1	-	CASSLGPSGNEQFF	TGTGCCAGCAGCTTAGGGCCTAGCGGCAATGAGCAGTTCTTC
TRBV10-2	-	TRBJ2-1	-	CASSEPGGRGGYNEQFF	TGCGCCAGCAGTGAGCCCGGAGGAAGGGGGGGCTACAATGAGCAGTTCTTC
TRBV10-3	-	TRBJ2-1	once	CAISELEGSYNEQFF	TGTGCCATCAGTGAGTTGGAGGGCTCCTACAATGAGCAGTTCTTC
TRBV10-3	-	TRBJ2-7	-	CASSPGAYSYEQYF	TGTGCCAGCAGCCCTGGGGCCTACTCCTACGAGCAGTACTTC
TRBV5-1	TRBD1	TRBJ2-3	-	CASSLEGGLRTDTQYF	TGCGCCAGCAGCTTGGAAGGGGGCCTTCGCACAGATACGCAGTATTTT
TRBV10-1	-	TRBJ2-1	-	CASILLAASYNEQFF	TGCGCCAGCATCCTTCTAGCAGCGTCCTACAATGAGCAGTTCTTC
TRBV29-1	-	TRBJ1-1	-	CSGGHWNTEAFF	TGCAGCGGAGGACATTGGAACACTGAAGCTTTCTTT
TRBV7-9	TRBD2	TRBJ2-3	-	CASSLPQLAGVADTQYF	TGTGCCAGCAGCTTACCCCAACTAGCGGGAGTGGCAGATACGCAGTATTTT
TRBV5-6	TRBD2	TRBJ2-7	-	CASSPTGTSGSSPYEQYF	TGTGCCAGCAGCCCCACCGGGACTAGCGGGAGTTCCCCCTACGAGCAGTACTTC
TRBV19	TRBD2	TRBJ2-1	-	CASSKLAGVNEQFF	TGTGCCAGTAGTAAGCTAGCGGGAGTCAATGAGCAGTTCTTC
TRBV4-1	TRBD1	TRBJ1-2	-	CASSQEGQGAGGYGYTF	TGCGCCAGCAGCCAAGAGGGACAGGGGGCGGGGGGGTATGGCTACACCTTC
TRBV7-3	-	TRBJ2-3	-	CASSSGLPHTDTQYF	TGTGCCAGCAGCTCGGGACTTCCCCACACAGATACGCAGTATTTT
TRBV7-9	TRBD2	TRBJ2-2	-	CASSPPGLAYGELFF	TGTGCCAGCAGCCCGCCGGGACTAGCCTACGGGGAGCTGTTTTTT
TRBV6-1	-	TRBJ2-7	-	CASTETTYYEQYF	TGTGCCAGCACGGAGACCACTTACTACGAGCAGTACTTC
TRBV5-6	TRBD2	TRBJ2-7	few	CASSLPLAEAYEQYF	TGTGCCAGCAGCTTGCCGCTAGCGGAGGCCTACGAGCAGTACTTC
TRBV7-9	-	TRBJ1-1	-	CASSLAGGRKTEAFF	TGTGCCAGCAGCTTAGCGGGGGGGCGAAAAACTGAAGCTTTCTTT
TRBV30	-	TRBJ1-4	-	CAWSVQANEKLFF	TGTGCCTGGAGTGTACAGGCCAATGAAAAACTGTTTTTT
TRBV19	-	TRBJ1-5	-	CASSISRNSNQPQHF	TGTGCCAGTAGTATTTCGCGCAATAGCAATCAGCCCCAGCATTTT
TRBV28	-	TRBJ2-7	once	CASNTLIHTGIAYEQYF	TGTGCCAGCAATACACTAATCCACACAGGCATAGCCTACGAGCAGTACTTC
TRBV6-5	TRBD2	TRBJ2-7	-	CASSPGTSGTYEQYF	TGTGCCAGCAGCCCCGGGACTAGCGGAACCTACGAGCAGTACTTC
TRBV28	TRBD1	TRBJ1-2	-	CASSPPGQGAPYGYTF	TGTGCCAGCAGTCCACCGGGACAGGGGGCACCCTATGGCTACACCTTC
TRBV6-5	TRBD2	TRBJ2-1	-	CASSWIAGEQFF	TGTGCCAGCAGTTGGATAGCGGGAGAGCAGTTCTTC
TRBV28	TRBD2	TRBJ2-3	-	CASRPIRLAGATDTQYF	TGTGCCAGCAGACCAATCCGTCTAGCGGGAGCAACAGATACGCAGTATTTT
TRBV30	-	TRBJ1-3	-	CAWGLGGNTIYF	TGTGCCTGGGGACTAGGGGGAAACACCATATATTTT
TRBV19	TRBD1	TRBJ1-1	-	CASRTQGGGGTEAFF	TGTGCCAGTAGAACACAGGGGGGAGGAGGGACTGAAGCTTTCTTT
TRBV2	TRBD1	TRBJ2-1	-	CASLLMGTGDYNEQFF	TGTGCCAGCTTACTAATGGGGACAGGGGACTACAATGAGCAGTTCTTC
TRBV2	TRBD2	TRBJ2-5	-	CASSSVTSGSQETQYF	TGTGCCAGCAGTTCAGTCACTAGCGGTTCCCAAGAGACCCAGTACTTC
TRBV2	-	TRBJ1-4	-	CASRHRTTGGLRGPEKLFF	TGTGCCAGCAGGCATCGGACGACAGGCGGGCTGAGGGGACCCGAAAAACTGTTTTTT
TRBV28	-	TRBJ1-5	-	CAGHRSNQPQHF	TGTGCCGGCCACAGAAGCAATCAGCCCCAGCATTTT
TRBV18	TRBD1	TRBJ2-5	-	CASSPPTGGMETQYF	TGTGCCAGCTCACCACCTACAGGGGGCATGGAGACCCAGTACTTC
TRBV7-9	-	TRBJ2-3	once	CASSAKDRYSTDTQYF	TGTGCCAGCAGCGCGAAGGACAGATACTCCACAGATACGCAGTATTTT
TRBV6-5	TRBD1	TRBJ2-5	-	CASSYGRGQETQYF	TGTGCCAGCAGTTACGGCAGGGGGCAAGAGACCCAGTACTTC
TRBV4-1	TRBD2	TRBJ2-3	-	CASSQTSGDPTDTQYF	TGCGCCAGCAGCCAAACTAGCGGAGACCCCACAGATACGCAGTATTTT